This TCR beta chain was recorded in a study of radiotherapy plus CTLA-4 blockade in lung cancer. This clone was seen more than once but under ten times. Patients with chemo-refractory metastatic non-small-cell lung cancer received focal radiation plus CTLA-4 blockade with ipilimumab. CDR1 and CDR2 from the germline V gene are SGHRS and YFSETQ. V dropped 4 bases and J dropped 3; count of bases not matched to a gene: 7. This CDR3 spans 15 amino acids. Data came from immunoSEQ multiplex PCR; TCRdb stores just in-frame clones and leaves some out. The sample carries approximately 48,000 clones, about 83% recorded once.

V and J are TRBV5-1 and TRBJ1-5, with 7 bases lining up with TRBD1. The sequence was obtained from a human donor with non-small cell lung cancer whose response to radiotherapy plus ipilimumab could not be evaluated. Sequencing was performed on peripheral blood, taken from a patient treated with radiotherapy plus ipilimumab. The CDR3 spells CASSLGTAHNQPQHF. The CDR3 DNA is TGCGCCAGCAGCCTCGGGACAGCTCACAATCAGCCCCAGCATTTT.